This T cell receptor beta chain derives from a study of T cells after yellow fever vaccination. The study's findings and limits: Clones from primary vaccination mostly reappeared after the booster (96% CD4, 88% CD8).

This clonotype appeared a few times. The target antigen is unknown. A universal primer site and UMIs were added as TCR cDNA was made by 5'RACE template switching. MiXCR, run by TCRdb on the 5' RACE reads, gives a single entry per CDR3 protein. This repertoire shows almost 600,000 distinct CDR3 sequences, about 13% found once; its top ten account for 11% to 15%. Trimming took 5 bases from V and 4 from J; bases not matched to a gene: 10. The germline V gene encodes CDR1 KGHSH and CDR2 LQKENI. This CDR3 has 16 amino acids. This material consisted of PBMCs, taken on the day of the yellow fever booster vaccination. The chain is built from TRBV18 and TRBJ2-7, with 11 bases matching TRBD2. The receptor's source is a man aged 30 to 45 who received the YFV17D yellow fever vaccine. The chain's CDR3 is CASSSSLAGGRYEQYF. The DNA for the CDR3 is TGTGCCAGCTCATCCTCATTAGCGGGAGGGCGATACGAGCAGTACTTC.